One sample yielded the 9 T cell receptor beta chains listed below, sequenced in a study of Ad26.COV2.S vaccination and SARS-CoV-2 variants. The sample's treatment: over 15 received Ad26.COV2.S at low or high dose, single or two shots; about 5 received placebo; per-sample allocation not given. At day 63 after the first vaccine or placebo injection, samples were drawn. Repertoires were generated with immunoSEQ multiplex PCR, while TCRdb's copy carries only in-frame clones and drops some. The sample carries some 450,000 clones, roughly 88% recorded once. The sample was peripheral blood, taken in a trial of Ad26.COV2.S vaccine versus placebo. Receptors were obtained from a person between 18 and 65 years old who received the Ad26.COV2.S COVID-19 vaccine or a placebo.

This clone has more than one count but fewer than ten. The chain links TRBV6-4 to TRBJ1-2; TRBD1 matches at 8 bases. CDR1 MRHNA and CDR2 SNTAGT come from the germline V gene. After removal of 4 bases from V and 4 bases from J, the junction contained 8 bases not matched to a gene. The CDR3 sequence is 15 residues long. This CDR3 reads CASSADRGSGYGYTF. As DNA, the CDR3 is TGTGCCAGCAGTGCCGACAGGGGATCGGGCTATGGCTACACCTTC.

The chain carries TRBV5-8 and TRBJ1-4; 12 bases map to TRBD1. Germline V CDR1 and CDR2: SGHTS, YDEGEE. After removal of 4 bases from V and 7 bases from J, the junction contained 14 bases not matched to a gene. The CDR3 has 18 amino acids. The CDR3 DNA is TGTGCCAGCAGCACGGGGGACAGGGGGCGACCATGGGGTGAAAAACTGTTTTTT. Protein sequence: CASSTGDRGRPWGEKLFF.

The chain couples TRBV13 to TRBJ2-4; D uncertain. There are 18 residues in the CDR3. V was clipped by 5 bases and J by 1 base, with 21 bases between them. CDR1 PRHDT and CDR2 FYEKMQ come from the germline V gene (reference sequence). The CDR3 DNA sequence: TGTGCCAGCAGCGGACGTGTAGGGTTCGGGTATGCCAAAAACATTCAGTACTTC. Amino acid sequence: CASSGRVGFGYAKNIQYF. Full variable domain (rest looked up from reference TRBV13 and TRBJ2-4): AAGVIQSPRHLIKEKRETATLKCYPIPRHDTVYWYQQGPGQDPQFLISFYEKMQSDKGSIPDRFSAQQFSDYHSELNMSSLELGDSALYFCASSGRVGFGYAKNIQYFGAGTRLSVL.

The chain couples TRBV28 to TRBJ1-4; a possible D gene is TRBD1 (6 bases). The germline V and J ends were trimmed by 7 bases and 1 base, with 16 bases remaining between them. The CDR3 is 16 residues long. Germline CDR1 and CDR2: MDHEN and SYDVKM. CDR3 protein: CASTSGGGGTNEKLFF. The CDR3 DNA is TGTGCCAGCACCTCCGGAGGGGGGGGAACTAATGAAAAACTGTTTTTT.

The chain recombines TRBV5-4 with TRBJ2-7, with a tentative D call TRBD1 (6 bases). This CDR3 is built from 14 residues. The V end lost 2 bases, the J end lost 0 bases, and 9 bases lay between the germline ends. The germline gives CDR1 SGHNT, CDR2 YYREEE (reference sequence). The CDR3 protein is CASSFAGASYEQYF. DNA for the CDR3: TGTGCCAGCAGCTTTGCAGGGGCCTCCTACGAGCAGTACTTC. Full variable domain (missing parts from reference TRBV5-4 and TRBJ2-7): ETGVTQSPTHLIKTRGQQVTLRCSSQSGHNTVSWYQQALGQGPQFIFQYYREEENGRGNFPPRFSGLQFPNYSSELNVNALELDDSALYLCASSFAGASYEQYFGPGTRLTVT.

This chain connects TRBV27 to TRBJ2-6; 14 positions agree with TRBD2. CDR1 and CDR2 from the germline V gene are MNHEY and SMNVEV (reference sequence). J gave up 2 bases and V 6 bases, and 12 bases lay outside the gene matches. The CDR3 extends over 20 amino acids. CDR3 bases: TGTGCCAGCAGCGTTCGGGAACCGGGACTAGCGGGAGCTGGGGCCAACGTCCTGACTTTC. This codes for CASSVREPGLAGAGANVLTF.

CDR3 in DNA: TGTGCCAGCAGTGCTAACCCTTTTCGCGTCAATTACGAGCAGTACTTC. This encodes CASSANPFRVNYEQYF. The V and J genes are TRBV2 and TRBJ2-7; D unresolved. The CDR3 runs 16 residues. Germline lookup yields CDR1 SNHLY and CDR2 FYNNEI. V lost 4 bases to trimming and J lost 4 bases, with 20 bases between them.

The chain couples TRBV24-1 to TRBJ2-3; possibly TRBD1 for D (6 bases). Germline V CDR1 and CDR2: KGHDR, SFDVKD. V shed 5 bases and J shed 4 bases, with 24 bases lying between them. The CDR3 is 18 residues long. The CDR3 protein is CATSGHVGSRGSPDTQYF. DNA for the CDR3: TGTGCCACCAGTGGACACGTTGGATCCAGGGGAAGTCCAGATACGCAGTATTTT.

This clone has a handful of counts. The gene calls are TRBV19 and TRBJ1-5; 10 positions agree with TRBD1. V lost 3 bases, J lost 6 bases, and 8 bases stayed unmatched. Germline V gene data show CDR1 as LNHDA and CDR2 as SQIVND (reference sequence). The CDR3 runs to 16 residues. The CDR3 protein is CASSILDRGPGQPQHF. The CDR3 DNA is TGTGCCAGTAGTATTCTTGACAGGGGGCCGGGTCAGCCCCAGCATTTT.